This T cell receptor beta chain was profiled in a study of T cells in Graves' hyperthyroidism and ophthalmopathy. RNA transcripts provided the source from which TCR beta CDR3 regions were amplified. RT-PCR in the first round (using the HTBI primer set) targeted the TCR CDR3. Using its own MiXCR run on the multiplex PCR reads, TCRdb lists one record per CDR3 protein. The sample carries hundreds of thousands of distinct CDR3 sequences, about 35% recorded once. Study observations and caveats: Most thyroid clonotypes expanded above 0.001 were also detected in blood. Onset of ophthalmopathy came a median approximately 6.5 months after the model predicted it.

Only a few counts were recorded for this clonotype. The target antigen is unknown. CDR3 length: 15 amino acids. V lost 2 bases and J lost 2; bases outside the gene matches: 3. CDR1 and CDR2 from the germline V gene are PRHDT and FYEKMQ (reference sequence). V is TRBV13 and J is TRBJ2-7, with 10 bases that match TRBD2. The receptor was isolated from a woman aged 40 to 50 with Graves' hyperthyroidism. What was sequenced was blood. The CDR3 DNA sequence: TGTGCCAGCAGCTTAAAGCGGGGGGGCCCCTACGAGCAGTACTTC. Its protein is CASSLKRGGPYEQYF. Looking up the rest from reference TRBV13 and TRBJ2-7 gives the full variable domain: AAGVIQSPRHLIKEKRETATLKCYPIPRHDTVYWYQQGPGQDPQFLISFYEKMQSDKGSIPDRFSAQQFSDYHSELNMSSLELGDSALYFCASSLKRGGPYEQYFGPGTRLTVT.